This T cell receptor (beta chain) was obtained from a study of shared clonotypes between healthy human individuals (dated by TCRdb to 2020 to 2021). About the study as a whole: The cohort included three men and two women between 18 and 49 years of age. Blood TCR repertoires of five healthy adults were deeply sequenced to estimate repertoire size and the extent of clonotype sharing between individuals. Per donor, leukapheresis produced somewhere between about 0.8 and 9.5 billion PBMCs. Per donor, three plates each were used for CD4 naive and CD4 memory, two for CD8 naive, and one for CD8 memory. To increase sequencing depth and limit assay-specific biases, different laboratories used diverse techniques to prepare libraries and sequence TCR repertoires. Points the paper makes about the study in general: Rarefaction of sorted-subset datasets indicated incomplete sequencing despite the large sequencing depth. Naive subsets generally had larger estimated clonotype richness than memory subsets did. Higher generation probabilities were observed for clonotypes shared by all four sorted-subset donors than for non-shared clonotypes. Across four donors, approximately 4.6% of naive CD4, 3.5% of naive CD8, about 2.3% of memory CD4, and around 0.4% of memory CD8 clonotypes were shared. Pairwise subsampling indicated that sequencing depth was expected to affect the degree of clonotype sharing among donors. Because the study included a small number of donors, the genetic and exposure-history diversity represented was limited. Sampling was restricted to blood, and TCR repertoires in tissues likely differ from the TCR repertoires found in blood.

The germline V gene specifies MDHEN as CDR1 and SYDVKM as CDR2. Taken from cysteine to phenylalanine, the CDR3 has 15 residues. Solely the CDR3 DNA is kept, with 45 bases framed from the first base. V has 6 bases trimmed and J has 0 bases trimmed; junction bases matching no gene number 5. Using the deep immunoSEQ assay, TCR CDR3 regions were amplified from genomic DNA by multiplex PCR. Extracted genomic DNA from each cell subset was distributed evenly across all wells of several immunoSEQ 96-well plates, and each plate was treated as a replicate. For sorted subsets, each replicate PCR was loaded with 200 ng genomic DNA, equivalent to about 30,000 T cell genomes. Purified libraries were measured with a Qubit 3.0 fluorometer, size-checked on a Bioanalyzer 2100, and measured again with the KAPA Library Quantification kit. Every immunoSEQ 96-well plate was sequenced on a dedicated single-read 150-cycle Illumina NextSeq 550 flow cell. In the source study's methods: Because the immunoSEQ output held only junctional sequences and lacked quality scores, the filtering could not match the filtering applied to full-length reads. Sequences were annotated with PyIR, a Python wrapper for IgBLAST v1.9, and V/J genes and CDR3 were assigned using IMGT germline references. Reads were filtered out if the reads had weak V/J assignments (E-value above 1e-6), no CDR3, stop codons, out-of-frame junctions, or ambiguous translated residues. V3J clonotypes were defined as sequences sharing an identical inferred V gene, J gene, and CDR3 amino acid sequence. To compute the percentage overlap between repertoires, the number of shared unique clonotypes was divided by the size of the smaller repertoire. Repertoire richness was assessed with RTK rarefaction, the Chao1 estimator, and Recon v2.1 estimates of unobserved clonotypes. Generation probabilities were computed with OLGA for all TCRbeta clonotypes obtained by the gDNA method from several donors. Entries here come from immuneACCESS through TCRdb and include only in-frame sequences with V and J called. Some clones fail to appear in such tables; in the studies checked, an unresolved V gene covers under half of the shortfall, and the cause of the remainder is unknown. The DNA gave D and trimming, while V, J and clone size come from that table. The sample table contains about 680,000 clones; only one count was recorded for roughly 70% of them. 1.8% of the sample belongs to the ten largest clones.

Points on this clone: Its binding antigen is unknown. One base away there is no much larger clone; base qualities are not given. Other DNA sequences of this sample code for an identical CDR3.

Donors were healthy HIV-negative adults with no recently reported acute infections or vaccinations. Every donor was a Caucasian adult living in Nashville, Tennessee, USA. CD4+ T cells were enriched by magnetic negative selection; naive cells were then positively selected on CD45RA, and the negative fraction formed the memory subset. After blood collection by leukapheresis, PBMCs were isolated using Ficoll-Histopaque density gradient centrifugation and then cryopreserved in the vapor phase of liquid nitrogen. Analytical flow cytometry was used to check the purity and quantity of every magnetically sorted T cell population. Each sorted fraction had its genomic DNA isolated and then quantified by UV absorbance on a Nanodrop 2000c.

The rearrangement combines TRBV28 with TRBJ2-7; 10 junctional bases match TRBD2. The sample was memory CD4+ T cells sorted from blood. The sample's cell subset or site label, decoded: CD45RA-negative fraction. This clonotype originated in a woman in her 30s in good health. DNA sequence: TGTGCCAGCAGCAGGACTAGCGGTAGCTCCTACGAGCAGTACTTC. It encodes CASSRTSGSSYEQYF.